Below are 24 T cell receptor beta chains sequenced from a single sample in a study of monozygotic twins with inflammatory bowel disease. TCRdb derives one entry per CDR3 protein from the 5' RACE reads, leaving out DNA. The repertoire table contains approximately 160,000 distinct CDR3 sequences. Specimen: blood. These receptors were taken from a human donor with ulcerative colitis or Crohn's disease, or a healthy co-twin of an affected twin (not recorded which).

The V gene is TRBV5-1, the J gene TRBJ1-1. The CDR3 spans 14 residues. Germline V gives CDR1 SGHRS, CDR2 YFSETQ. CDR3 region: CASSLGGTNTEAFF.

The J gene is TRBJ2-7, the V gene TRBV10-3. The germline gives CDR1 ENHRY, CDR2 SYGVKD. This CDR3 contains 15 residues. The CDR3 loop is CAISHRGRGSYEQYF.

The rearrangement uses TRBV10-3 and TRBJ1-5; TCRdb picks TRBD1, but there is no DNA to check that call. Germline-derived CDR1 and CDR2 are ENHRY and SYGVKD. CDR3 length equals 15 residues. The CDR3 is CAISPQGYSNQPQHF.

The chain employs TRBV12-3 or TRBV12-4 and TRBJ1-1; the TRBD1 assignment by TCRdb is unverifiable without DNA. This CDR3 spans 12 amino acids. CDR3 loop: CASGVGTGVPFF.

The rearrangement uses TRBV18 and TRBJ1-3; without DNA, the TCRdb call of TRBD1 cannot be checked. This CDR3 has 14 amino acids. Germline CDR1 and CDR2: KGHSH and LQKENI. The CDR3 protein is CASSPGTTGNTIYF.

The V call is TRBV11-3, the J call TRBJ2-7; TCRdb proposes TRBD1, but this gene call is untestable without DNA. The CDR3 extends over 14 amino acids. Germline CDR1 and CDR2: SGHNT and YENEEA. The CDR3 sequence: CASSLGQGPNEQYF. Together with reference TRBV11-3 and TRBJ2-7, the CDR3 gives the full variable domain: EAGVVQSPRYKIIEKKQPVAFWCNPISGHNTLYWYLQNLGQGPELLIRYENEEAVDDSQLPKDRFSAERLKGVDSTLKIQPAELGDSAVYLCASSLGQGPNEQYFGPGTRLTVT.

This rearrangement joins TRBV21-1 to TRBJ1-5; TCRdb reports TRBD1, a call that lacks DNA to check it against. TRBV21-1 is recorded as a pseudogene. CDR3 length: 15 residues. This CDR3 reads CASMGGYRTNQPQHF.

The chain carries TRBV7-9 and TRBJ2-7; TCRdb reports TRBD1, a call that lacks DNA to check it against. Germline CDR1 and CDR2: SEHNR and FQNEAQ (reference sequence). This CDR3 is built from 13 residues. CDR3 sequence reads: CASSFYSGDEQYF.

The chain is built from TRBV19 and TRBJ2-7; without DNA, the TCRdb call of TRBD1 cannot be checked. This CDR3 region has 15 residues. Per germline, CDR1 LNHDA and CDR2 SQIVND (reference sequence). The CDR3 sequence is CASSGDQTAAYEQYF. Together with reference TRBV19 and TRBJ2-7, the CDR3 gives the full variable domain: DGGITQSPKYLFRKEGQNVTLSCEQNLNHDAMYWYRQDPGQGLRLIYYSQIVNDFQKGDIAEGYSVSREKKESFPLTVTSAQKNPTAFYLCASSGDQTAAYEQYFGPGTRLTVT.

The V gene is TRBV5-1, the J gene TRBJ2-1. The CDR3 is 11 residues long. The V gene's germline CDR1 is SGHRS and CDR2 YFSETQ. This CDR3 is CASSHADEQFF.

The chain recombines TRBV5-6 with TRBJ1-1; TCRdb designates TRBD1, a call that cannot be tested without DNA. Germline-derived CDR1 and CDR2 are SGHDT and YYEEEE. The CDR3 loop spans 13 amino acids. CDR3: CASSDGQAPEAFF. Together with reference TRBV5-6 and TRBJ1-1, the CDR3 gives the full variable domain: DAGVTQSPTHLIKTRGQQVTLRCSPKSGHDTVSWYQQALGQGPQFIFQYYEEEERQRGNFPDRFSGHQFPNYSSELNVNALLLGDSALYLCASSDGQAPEAFFGQGTRLTVV.

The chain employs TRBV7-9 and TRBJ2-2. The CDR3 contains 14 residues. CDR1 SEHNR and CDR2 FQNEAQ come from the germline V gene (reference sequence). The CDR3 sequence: CASSLQVPTGELFF.

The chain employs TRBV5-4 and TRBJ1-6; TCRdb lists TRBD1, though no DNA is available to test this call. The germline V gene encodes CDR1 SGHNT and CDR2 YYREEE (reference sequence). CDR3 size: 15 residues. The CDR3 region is CASSSTGRNNSPLHF.

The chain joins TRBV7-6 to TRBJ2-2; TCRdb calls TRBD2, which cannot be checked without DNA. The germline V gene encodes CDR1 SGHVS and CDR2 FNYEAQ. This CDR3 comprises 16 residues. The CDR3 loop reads CASSLELAGSAGELFF.

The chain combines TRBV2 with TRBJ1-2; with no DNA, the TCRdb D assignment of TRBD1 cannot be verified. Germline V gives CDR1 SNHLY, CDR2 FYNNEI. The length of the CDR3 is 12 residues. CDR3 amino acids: CAVDRGSGGYTF.

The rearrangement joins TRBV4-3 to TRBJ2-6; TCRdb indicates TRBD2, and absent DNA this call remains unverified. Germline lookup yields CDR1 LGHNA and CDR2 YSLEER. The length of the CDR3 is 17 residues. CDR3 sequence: CASSHQGLPSGANVLTF.

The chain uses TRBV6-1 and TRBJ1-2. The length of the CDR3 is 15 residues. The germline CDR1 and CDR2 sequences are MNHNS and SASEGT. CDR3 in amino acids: CASSEATGGPYGYTF.

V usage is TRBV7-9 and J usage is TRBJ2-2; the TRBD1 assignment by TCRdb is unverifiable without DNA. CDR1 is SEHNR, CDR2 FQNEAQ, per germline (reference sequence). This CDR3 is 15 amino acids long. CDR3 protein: CASSLGGMNTGELFF.

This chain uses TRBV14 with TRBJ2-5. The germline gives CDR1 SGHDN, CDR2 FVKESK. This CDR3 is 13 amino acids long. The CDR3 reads CASSLAFQETQYF.

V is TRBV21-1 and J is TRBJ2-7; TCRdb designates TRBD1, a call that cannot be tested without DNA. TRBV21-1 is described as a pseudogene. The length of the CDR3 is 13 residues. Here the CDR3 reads CASSIHRVHEQYF.

CDR3 sequence reads: CASSSPAGELFF. The chain links TRBV13 to TRBJ2-1; TCRdb's assignment of TRBD2 cannot be checked, as there is no DNA. This CDR3 is built from 12 residues. Germline values: CDR1 PRHDT, CDR2 FYEKMQ (reference sequence).

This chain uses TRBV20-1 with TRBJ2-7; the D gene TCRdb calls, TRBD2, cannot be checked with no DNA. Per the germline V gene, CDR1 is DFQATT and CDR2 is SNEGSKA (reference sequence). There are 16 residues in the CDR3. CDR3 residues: CSARDGFGTSLYEQYF.

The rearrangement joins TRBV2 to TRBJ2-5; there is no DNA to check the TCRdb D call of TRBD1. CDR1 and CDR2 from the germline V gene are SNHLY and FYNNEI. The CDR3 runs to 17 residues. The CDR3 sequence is CASSDPTLRTEWETQYF.

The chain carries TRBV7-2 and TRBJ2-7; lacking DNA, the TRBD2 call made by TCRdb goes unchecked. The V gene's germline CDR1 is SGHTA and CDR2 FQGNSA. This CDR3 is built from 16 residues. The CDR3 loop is CASSYHSVTRSYEQYF.